Below, 8 T cell receptor beta chains from the same sample are listed, as sequenced in a study of immune cell composition in non-small cell lung cancer. Normal lung was sampled as far from the tumour as possible, at least 3 cm. The data were produced by immunoSEQ multiplex PCR, yet TCRdb's version contains in-frame clones alone and is incomplete. The table has about 6,800 clones, approximately 84% seen once. Input material: non-adjacent lung tissue. The receptor set was obtained from a human donor with non-small cell lung cancer.

The rearrangement links TRBV9 to TRBJ1-1; no definite D call. Per the germline V gene, CDR1 is SGDLS and CDR2 is YYNGEE. The CDR3 length is 13 residues. V was cut by 3 bases and J by 1 base, with 7 bases left in between. Written as DNA, the CDR3 is TGTGCCAGCAGCGCCCACGAGAACACTGAAGCTTTCTTT. This translates into CASSAHENTEAFF. Together with reference TRBV9 and TRBJ1-1, the CDR3 gives the full variable domain: DSGVTQTPKHLITATGQRVTLRCSPRSGDLSVYWYQQSLDQGLQFLIQYYNGEERAKGNILERFSAQQFPDLHSELNLSSLELGDSALYFCASSAHENTEAFFGQGTRLTVV.

In this sample, this clone is large. This sequence joins TRBV19 and TRBJ1-3, with D unclear. CDR3 length: 15 amino acids. CDR1 and CDR2 from the germline V gene are LNHDA and SQIVND (reference sequence). Trimming took off 3 bases at V and 2 bases at J, with 11 bases between the two ends. The CDR3 protein is CASSIPGGPGNTIYF. The DNA of the CDR3 is TGTGCCAGTAGTATTCCCGGCGGGCCTGGAAACACCATATATTTT. Full variable domain (missing parts from reference TRBV19 and TRBJ1-3): DGGITQSPKYLFRKEGQNVTLSCEQNLNHDAMYWYRQDPGQGLRLIYYSQIVNDFQKGDIAEGYSVSREKKESFPLTVTSAQKNPTAFYLCASSIPGGPGNTIYFGEGSWLTVV.

This chain joins TRBV7-3 and TRBJ1-1, with 7 positions matching TRBD1. The CDR3 is made up of 16 amino acids. The V gene's germline CDR1 is SGHTA and CDR2 FQGTGA. V lost 1 base to trimming and J lost 4 bases; unmatched junction nucleotides: 9. The CDR3 sequence: CASSLRGTGAFTEAFF. CDR3 nucleotides: TGTGCCAGCAGCTTAAGAGGAACAGGGGCCTTCACTGAAGCTTTCTTT.

V gene TRBV19 combines with J gene TRBJ2-1, with TRBD2 as a possible D gene (5 bases). Trimming left V 1 base short and J 3 bases short, with 13 bases between. The CDR3 has 16 amino acids. CDR1 is LNHDA and CDR2 is SQIVND in the germline V gene (reference sequence). The CDR3 sequence: CASSIGRLRVYNEQFF. The CDR3, as DNA: TGTGCCAGTAGTATAGGTCGGCTGCGGGTCTACAATGAGCAGTTCTTC.

V and J are TRBV7-3 and TRBJ2-7, with TRBD2 matching 9 bases. Germline-derived CDR1 and CDR2 are SGHTA and FQGTGA. The CDR3 consists of 13 residues. J lost 9 bases, V lost 2 bases, and 5 bases had no gene match. The DNA for the CDR3 is TGTGCCAGCAGCTTAGCGGGGGGGCACACGCAGTACTTC. Amino acid sequence: CASSLAGGHTQYF. The entire variable domain, with the rest obtained from reference TRBV7-3 and TRBJ2-7, is as follows: GAGVSQTPSNKVTEKGKYVELRCDPISGHTALYWYRQSLGQGPEFLIYFQGTGAADDSGLPNDRFFAVRPEGSVSTLKIQRTERGDSAVYLCASSLAGGHTQYFGPGTRLTVT.

The chain combines TRBV5-1 with TRBJ2-3, with D unclear. The CDR3 has 13 amino acids. V gave up 4 bases and J gave up 5 bases, with 11 bases separating them. CDR1 is SGHRS, CDR2 YFSETQ, per germline. The CDR3 bases are TGCGCCAGCAGCAATGACCTGGGAGATACGCAGTATTTT. Translating gives CASSNDLGDTQYF.

The chain has TRBV7-9 and TRBJ2-1, with D unresolved. The CDR3 contains 12 residues. V was cut by 4 bases and J by 7 bases, with 8 bases left in between. CDR1 and CDR2 from the germline V gene are SEHNR and FQNEAQ (reference sequence). This CDR3 reads CASSWGTNEQFF. The CDR3 coding sequence is TGTGCCAGCAGCTGGGGAACGAATGAGCAGTTCTTC.

V is TRBV7-9 and J is TRBJ1-1; tentative D call: TRBD1 (6 bases). Germline assignment: CDR1 SEHNR and CDR2 FQNEAQ (reference sequence). Trimming took 5 bases from V and 2 from J, leaving 15 bases between them. The length of the CDR3 is 15 residues. CDR3 region: CASSRARGANTEAFF. The DNA for the CDR3 is TGTGCCAGCAGCCGCGCCAGGGGCGCTAACACTGAAGCTTTCTTT.